One and the same sample provided the 10 T cell receptor beta chains below, sequenced in a study of CD8+CD57+ T cells in acquired aplastic anemia. Patients included in sequencing had previously demonstrated CD8+CD57+ cell expansion by flow cytometry. TCR beta VDJ combinations and CDR3 sequences were profiled from genomic DNA. TCRdb ran MiXCR on the reads and lists one entry per CDR3 protein. The sample includes about 180,000 distinct CDR3 sequences, around 48% of them seen just once. Sequenced input: sorted CD4+, CD8+, or CD8+CD57+ T cells (not recorded which) from PBMCs. These receptors were obtained from a human donor with aplastic anemia.

Ten or more counts support this clonotype. The chain uses TRBV7-3 and TRBJ1-1; the D gene is possibly TRBD1 (6 bases). V was shortened by 1 base and J by 6 bases, with 18 bases between the two germline ends. CDR3 length: 16 amino acids. CDR1 is SGHTA and CDR2 is FQGTGA in the germline V gene. CDR3 sequence reads: CASSLRGRQGSAEAFF. The CDR3 bases are TGTGCCAGCAGCTTAAGGGGGCGGCAGGGGAGCGCTGAAGCTTTCTTT.

The chain has TRBV25-1 and TRBJ2-1; D gene ambiguous. CDR3 length: 13 amino acids. In germline, CDR1 is MGHDK, CDR2 SYGVNS. With 7 bases removed from V and 5 bases from J, the gap between germline ends came to 12 bases. The CDR3 loop reads CASIPRPDNEQFF. As DNA, the CDR3 is TGTGCCAGCATTCCTCGGCCTGACAATGAGCAGTTCTTC.

The chain has TRBV11-1 and TRBJ1-2; 9 nucleotides align to TRBD1. V shed 1 base, J shed 1 base, and the junction held 19 bases outside the gene matches. The CDR3 consists of 21 residues. Germline lookup yields CDR1 SGHAT and CDR2 FQDESV (reference sequence). CDR3 in amino acids: CASSLGVTSGTGKDLNYGYTF. The CDR3, as DNA: TGTGCCAGCAGCTTAGGGGTGACCTCCGGGACAGGGAAAGATCTTAACTATGGCTACACCTTC.

The V call is TRBV15, the J call TRBJ2-1, with a possible D match to TRBD2 (7 bases). The CDR3 extends over 15 amino acids. The germline V and J ends were trimmed by 5 bases and 4 bases, with 15 bases remaining between them. In germline, CDR1 is LNHNV, CDR2 YYDKDF (reference sequence). The CDR3 sequence: CATSASGTSYNEQFF. The CDR3 DNA sequence: TGTGCCACCAGCGCGAGCGGGACAAGTTACAATGAGCAGTTCTTC.

This clonotype was observed a few times. A much larger clone differs from this one at a single base, so this may be a read error. J is TRBJ2-3 and V is TRBV11-2, with TRBD2 matching 11 bases. Trimming took 2 bases from V and 4 from J; bases not matched to a gene: 11. The CDR3 covers 18 residues. Per the germline V gene, CDR1 is SGHAT and CDR2 is FQNNGV. The CDR3 loop is CASSLFLAGGLSADTQYF. The CDR3 DNA reads as TGTGCCAGCAGCTTATTTTTAGCGGGGGGGCTCAGCGCAGATACGCAGTATTTT.

The J gene is TRBJ2-5, the V gene TRBV11-3, with D maybe TRBD1 (5 bases). The germline V gene encodes CDR1 SGHNT and CDR2 YENEEA. V was trimmed by 1 base and J by 5 bases, leaving 20 bases between them. The CDR3 sequence is 17 residues long. CDR3 loop: CASSLASYLRQYETQYF. The DNA of the CDR3 is TGTGCCAGCAGCTTAGCATCCTACCTTCGACAGTATGAGACCCAGTACTTC.

This clonotype was picked up a small number of times. The chain links TRBV3-1 to TRBJ2-7; 11 bases are shared with TRBD1. Germline V gene sequence: CDR1 LGHDT, CDR2 YNNKEL (reference sequence). This CDR3 contains 16 residues. Trimming removed 5 bases from V and 7 bases from J; junction bases left unmatched: 13. CDR3 bases: TGTGCCAGCAGCACCCGTACGGGACAGGGGGTTTGGGAGCAGTACTTC. It encodes CASSTRTGQGVWEQYF.

This chain uses TRBV20-1 with TRBJ2-1; 12 nucleotides align to TRBD2. V was clipped by 5 bases and J by 4 bases; unmatched bases: 6. Germline V gives CDR1 DFQATT, CDR2 SNEGSKA (reference sequence). This CDR3 is 15 amino acids long. Written as DNA, the CDR3 is TGCAGTGCTCCGCAACTAGCGGGAGGATACAATGAGCAGTTCTTC. This translates into CSAPQLAGGYNEQFF.

The table lists this clonotype with many counts. The chain recombines TRBV6-6 with TRBJ1-1; 10 bases map to TRBD1. V lost 6 bases and J lost 0; bases outside the gene matches: 4. The CDR3 has 15 amino acids. Germline CDR1 is MNHNY and CDR2 is SVGAGI (reference sequence). The CDR3 protein is CASSLTGGMNTEAFF. CDR3 DNA sequence: TGTGCCAGCAGCCTGACAGGGGGCATGAACACTGAAGCTTTCTTT.

The chain links TRBV2 to TRBJ2-7, with D tentatively TRBD1 (5 bases). This CDR3 region has 13 residues. The V and J ends lost 7 bases and 3 bases respectively, with 13 bases between them. CDR1 and CDR2 (germline): SNHLY, FYNNEI. The CDR3: CASTTGPIYEQYF. Here the CDR3 DNA reads TGTGCCAGCACCACAGGACCTATCTACGAGCAGTACTTC.